This TCR beta chain emerged from a study of cytomegalovirus exposure and HLA in healthy donors. In the study overall: An earlier analysis found some 120 million unique TCR beta sequences from about 190 million T cells.

Donors were ostensibly healthy at sampling, although undocumented immune exposures were probable. General study points: Later analysis identified a missense DCLRE1C variant that was linked to TCR beta V- and J-gene trimming.

Both 60 Vbeta primers and 13 Jbeta primers went into the PCR. Repertoires were generated with immunoSEQ multiplex PCR, while TCRdb's copy carries only in-frame clones and drops some. Here the sample spans 110,000 to 150,000 clones, about four fifths being singletons. This clone came up a few times. Its antigen is as yet unknown. The germline V and J ends were trimmed by 4 bases and 5 bases, with 18 bases remaining between them. The CDR3 is made up of 15 amino acids. Germline V CDR1 and CDR2: SGHKS, YYEKEE (reference sequence). The receptor was isolated from a man under 40 in good health and CMV-seronegative. The chain joins TRBV5-5 to TRBJ1-1, with TRBD1 as a possible D gene (5 bases). Specimen: PBMCs. CDR3 amino acids: CASSRRRAGGTEAFF. CDR3 DNA sequence: TGTGCCAGCAGCCGACGTCGTGCGGGGGGGACTGAAGCTTTCTTT.